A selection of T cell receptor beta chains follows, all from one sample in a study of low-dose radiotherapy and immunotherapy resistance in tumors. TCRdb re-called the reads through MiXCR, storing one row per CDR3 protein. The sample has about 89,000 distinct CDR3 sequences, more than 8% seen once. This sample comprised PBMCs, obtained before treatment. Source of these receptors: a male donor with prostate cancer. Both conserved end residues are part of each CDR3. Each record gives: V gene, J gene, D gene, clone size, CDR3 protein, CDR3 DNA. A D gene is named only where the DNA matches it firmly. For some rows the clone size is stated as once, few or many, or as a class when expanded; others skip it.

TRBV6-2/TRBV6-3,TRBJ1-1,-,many,CASSYSTAEAFF,TGTGCCAGCAGTTACTCCACAGCTGAAGCTTTCTTT
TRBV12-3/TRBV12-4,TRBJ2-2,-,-,CASREPGAGRAGELFF,TGTGCCAGCAGAGAGCCCGGGGCAGGGAGAGCCGGGGAGCTGTTTTTT
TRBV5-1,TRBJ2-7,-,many,CASSLDLATRTWQYF,TGCGCCAGCAGCTTGGACCTGGCCACGCGGACTTGGCAGTACTTC
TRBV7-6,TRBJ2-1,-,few,CAVPGPLGEQFF,TGTGCCGTGCCGGGACCATTGGGGGAGCAGTTCTTC
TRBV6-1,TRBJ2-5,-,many,CASRRLETQYF,TGTGCCAGCAGACGTTTAGAGACCCAGTACTTC
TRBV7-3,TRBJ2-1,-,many,CASSLGGGNEQFF,TGTGCCAGCAGCTTAGGCGGTGGAAATGAGCAGTTCTTC
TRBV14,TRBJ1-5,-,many,CASSPKHGGGGQPQHF,TGTGCCAGCAGCCCTAAGCATGGCGGGGGAGGCCAGCCCCAGCATTTT
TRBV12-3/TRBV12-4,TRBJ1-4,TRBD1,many,CASSLFPSRTGGEANEKLFF,TGTGCCAGCAGTTTATTTCCCTCGAGGACAGGGGGAGAAGCTAATGAAAAACTGTTTTTT
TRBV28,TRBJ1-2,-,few,CASSPPGGYGYTF,TGTGCCAGCAGCCCGCCGGGGGGCTATGGCTACACCTTC
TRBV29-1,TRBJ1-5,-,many,CSGGSGPNQPQHF,TGCAGCGGTGGCTCAGGACCGAATCAGCCCCAGCATTTT
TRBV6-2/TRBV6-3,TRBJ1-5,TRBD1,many,CASFQGGVGNQPQHF,TGTGCCAGCTTTCAGGGGGGCGTCGGCAATCAGCCCCAGCATTTT
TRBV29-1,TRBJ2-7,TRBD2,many,CSVKPGTSSLEQYF,TGCAGCGTCAAACCCGGGACTAGCTCCCTCGAGCAGTACTTC
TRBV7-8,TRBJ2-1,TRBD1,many,CASSSSGTGGREQFF,TGTGCCAGCAGCTCTTCCGGGACAGGGGGCCGCGAGCAGTTCTTC
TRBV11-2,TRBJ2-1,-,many,CASSFLVGPSSYNEQFF,TGTGCCAGCAGCTTTCTGGTCGGCCCGAGCTCCTACAATGAGCAGTTCTTC
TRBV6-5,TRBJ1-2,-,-,CASSSLNYGYTF,TGTGCCAGCAGTTCCTTGAACTATGGCTACACCTTC
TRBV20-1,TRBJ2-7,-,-,CSVTGTPSYEQYF,TGCAGTGTCACCGGGACCCCTTCCTACGAGCAGTACTTC
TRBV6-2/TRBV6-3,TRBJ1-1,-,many,CASSYGGISEAFF,TGTGCCAGCAGTTACGGGGGGATCAGTGAAGCTTTCTTT
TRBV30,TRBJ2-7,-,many,CAWRLSSYEQYF,TGTGCCTGGAGACTGAGCTCCTACGAGCAGTACTTC
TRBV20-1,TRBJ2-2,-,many,CSARVGGSTGELFF,TGCAGTGCTAGAGTTGGGGGGAGCACCGGGGAGCTGTTTTTT
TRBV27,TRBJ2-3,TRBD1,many,CASSLDRATQYF,TGTGCCAGCAGTTTAGACAGGGCTACGCAGTATTTT
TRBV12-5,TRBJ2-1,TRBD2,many,CASGVESGRAGNNEQFF,TGTGCTAGTGGTGTTGAATCGGGGAGGGCCGGGAACAATGAGCAGTTCTTC
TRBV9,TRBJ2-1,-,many,CASSTSPRTYNEQFF,TGTGCCAGCAGTACAAGCCCACGAACCTACAATGAGCAGTTCTTC
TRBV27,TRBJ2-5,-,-,CASSPQGRDSQETQYF,TGTGCCAGCAGTCCCCAGGGAAGGGACTCTCAAGAGACCCAGTACTTC
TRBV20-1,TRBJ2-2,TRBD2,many,CSARTSGNTGELFF,TGCAGTGCAAGGACTAGCGGGAACACCGGGGAGCTGTTTTTT
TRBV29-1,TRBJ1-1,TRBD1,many,CSVVEGAIVAFF,TGCAGCGTTGTAGAGGGGGCAATAGTTGCTTTCTTT
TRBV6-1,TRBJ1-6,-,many,CASSERVEGSSYNSPLHF,TGTGCCAGCAGTGAAAGGGTGGAGGGTAGCTCCTATAATTCACCCCTCCACTTT
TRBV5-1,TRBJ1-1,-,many,CASSYSRNTEAFF,TGCGCCAGCAGCTACTCCAGAAACACTGAAGCTTTCTTT
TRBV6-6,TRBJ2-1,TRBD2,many,CASRFRTSGSFHNEQFF,TGTGCCAGCAGGTTCCGGACTAGCGGGAGCTTCCACAATGAGCAGTTCTTC
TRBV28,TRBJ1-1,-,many,CASSERGTEAFF,TGTGCCAGCAGTGAACGAGGGACTGAAGCTTTCTTT
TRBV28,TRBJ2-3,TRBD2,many,CASSLGAGGTDTQYF,TGTGCCAGCAGTTTGGGAGCGGGAGGAACAGATACGCAGTATTTT
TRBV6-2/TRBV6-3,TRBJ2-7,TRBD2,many,CASRTQREAAHEQYF,TGTGCCAGCAGAACTCAGCGGGAGGCAGCACACGAGCAGTACTTC
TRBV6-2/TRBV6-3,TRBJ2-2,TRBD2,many,CASSHRTSGRAGTGELFF,TGTGCCAGCAGTCACCGGACTAGCGGGAGGGCCGGCACCGGGGAGCTGTTTTTT
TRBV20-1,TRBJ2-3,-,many,CSATKAEGAVADTQYF,TGCAGTGCTACCAAGGCTGAGGGAGCGGTCGCAGATACGCAGTATTTT
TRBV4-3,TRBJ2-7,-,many,CASSQDRLGLASGSYEQYF,TGCGCCAGCAGCCAAGATCGTCTAGGTCTAGCGTCAGGCTCCTACGAGCAGTACTTC
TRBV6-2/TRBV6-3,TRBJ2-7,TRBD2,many,CASSYSRTSGGSYEQYF,TGTGCCAGCAGTTACTCGAGGACTAGCGGGGGCTCCTACGAGCAGTACTTC
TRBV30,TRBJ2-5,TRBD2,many,CAWRPSGGTQETQYF,TGTGCCTGGAGACCTAGCGGGGGAACACAAGAGACCCAGTACTTC
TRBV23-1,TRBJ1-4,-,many,CASRQKDEKLFF,TGCGCCAGCAGACAGAAAGATGAAAAACTGTTTTTT
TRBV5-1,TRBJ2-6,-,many,CASSLAVSGANVLTF,TGCGCCAGCAGCTTGGCTGTCTCTGGGGCCAACGTCCTGACTTTC
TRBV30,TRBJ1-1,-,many,CALKARTANTEAFF,TGTGCCCTGAAAGCCCGGACTGCGAACACTGAAGCTTTCTTT
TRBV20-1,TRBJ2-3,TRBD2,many,CSARERRLAGATDTQYF,TGCAGTGCTAGAGAAAGACGGCTAGCGGGGGCCACAGATACGCAGTATTTT
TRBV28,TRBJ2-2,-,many,CASSLKGRELFF,TGTGCCAGCAGTTTAAAAGGGCGGGAGCTGTTTTTT